Each of the 20 T cell receptor beta chains below was sequenced from the same sample in a study of blood T cell repertoires in COVID-19. TCRdb keeps only in-frame clones here, not all; method: immunoSEQ multiplex PCR. The data show about 150,000 clones, with about 85% seen just once and roughly 8.4% held by the top ten. The sample consisted of peripheral blood. These receptors were obtained from a woman of 80 years or more with COVID-19, enrolled during active disease.

This clone came up once. CDR3 sequence reads: CASTGLAGVGTQYF. The CDR3 DNA reads as TGTGCCAGCACCGGACTAGCGGGAGTCGGTACGCAGTATTTT. This chain uses TRBV6-5 with TRBJ2-3, with TRBD2 matching 13 bases. The V gene end was trimmed by 7 bases and the J gene end by 8 bases; junction bases not matched to a gene: 6. Looked up from germline, CDR1 is MNHEY and CDR2 is SVGAGI. CDR3 length equals 14 residues.

The chain carries TRBV15 and TRBJ1-4; no definite D call. Trimming removed 9 bases at V and 0 bases at J, with 8 bases between. This CDR3 has 13 amino acids. Germline V gene sequence: CDR1 LNHNV, CDR2 YYDKDF (reference sequence). The CDR3 loop reads CATQNPTNEKLFF. The CDR3, as DNA: TGTGCCACACAGAATCCAACTAATGAAAAACTGTTTTTT.

This chain uses TRBV9 with TRBJ2-5; D possibly corresponds to TRBD2 (6 bases). The CDR3 is made up of 14 amino acids. Trimming stripped 0 bases from V and 1 base from J, with 7 bases between. CDR1 and CDR2 from the germline V gene are SGDLS and YYNGEE. The CDR3 coding sequence is TGTGCCAGCAGCGTAGTGGGAGGCCAAGAGACCCAGTACTTC. Translation: CASSVVGGQETQYF. Based on the CDR3 plus reference TRBV9 and TRBJ2-5, the full variable domain is DSGVTQTPKHLITATGQRVTLRCSPRSGDLSVYWYQQSLDQGLQFLIQYYNGEERAKGNILERFSAQQFPDLHSELNLSSLELGDSALYFCASSVVGGQETQYFGPGTRLLVL.

This clone was seen just once. The CDR3 protein is CATSDRVPNSPLHF. CDR3 bases: TGTGCCACCAGTGATCGGGTCCCGAATTCACCCCTCCACTTT. The chain recombines TRBV24-1 with TRBJ1-6; D is unresolved. CDR3 size: 14 residues. V was trimmed by 3 bases and J by 7 bases, leaving 9 bases between them. Germline V gene data show CDR1 as KGHDR and CDR2 as SFDVKD.

This clone has just one count. The chain carries TRBV6-2 or TRBV6-3 and TRBJ2-1, with TRBD1 matching over 7 bases. V shed 0 bases, J shed 7 bases, and the junction held 12 bases outside the gene matches. The CDR3 has 17 amino acids. The germline gives CDR1 MNHEY, CDR2 SVGEGT. This chain's CDR3 is CASSYSGGDRDFNEQFF. CDR3 nucleotide sequence: TGTGCCAGCAGTTACTCCGGAGGAGACAGGGATTTTAATGAGCAGTTCTTC.

The chain couples TRBV7-8 to TRBJ1-2, with 10 bases fitting TRBD1. CDR3 size: 15 residues. From germline, CDR1 is SGHVS and CDR2 FQNEAQ. J gave up 3 bases and V 5 bases, and 6 bases lay outside the gene matches. In DNA form, the CDR3 reads TGTGCCAGCAGCAGATCCGGGACAGGGGACTATGGCTACACCTTC. This encodes CASSRSGTGDYGYTF. Variable domain in full (rest from reference TRBV7-8 and TRBJ1-2): GAGVSQSPRYKVAKRGQDVALRCDPISGHVSLFWYQQALGQGPEFLTYFQNEAQLDKSGLPSDRFFAERPEGSVSTLKIQRTQQEDSAVYLCASSRSGTGDYGYTFGSGTRLTVV.

The chain uses TRBV5-1 and TRBJ2-5, with D possibly TRBD2 on 6 matching bases. Germline CDR1 SGHRS, CDR2 YFSETQ. The CDR3 loop spans 15 amino acids. Trimming took 7 bases from V and 2 from J, leaving 18 bases between them. The CDR3 sequence is CASGPTGDSQETQYF. CDR3 sequence (DNA): TGCGCCAGCGGCCCAACTGGGGACTCACAAGAGACCCAGTACTTC.

The genes are TRBV27 and TRBJ2-1; possible D gene TRBD2, 6 bases. Germline CDR1 MNHEY, CDR2 SMNVEV (reference sequence). The CDR3 is 16 amino acids. V lost 6 bases, J lost 2 bases, and 17 bases lay in between. The CDR3, as DNA: TGTGCCAGCAGGCGTGCCGGATCGGGGGCCTACAATGAGCAGTTCTTC. Translation: CASRRAGSGAYNEQFF.

This clone appeared once. The chain uses TRBV3-1 (or the pseudogene TRBV3-2) and TRBJ1-6; D possibly corresponds to TRBD1 (5 bases). This CDR3 region has 14 residues. V lost 4 bases and J 7 bases, leaving 11 bases between the germline ends. Germline V gene sequence: CDR1 LGHDT, CDR2 YNNKEL (reference sequence). CDR3 DNA: TGTGCCAGCAGCCTCGGACAAGCCAATTCACCCCTCCACTTT. Translating it yields CASSLGQANSPLHF.

The chain has TRBV2 and TRBJ2-7, with D unclear. V was shortened by 6 bases and J by 3 bases, with 6 bases between the two germline ends. CDR1 SNHLY and CDR2 FYNNEI come from the germline V gene. The length of the CDR3 is 11 residues. CDR3 protein: CASSPIYEQYF. The CDR3 DNA reads TGTGCCAGCAGCCCTATCTACGAGCAGTACTTC.

CDR3 in amino acids: CASSPLTGGSTGELFF. The CDR3 region has the DNA TGCGCCAGCAGCCCCCTGACTGGGGGGAGCACCGGGGAGCTGTTTTTT. The chain uses TRBV5-1 and TRBJ2-2, with D tentatively TRBD2 (6 bases). Germline V gene lookup returns CDR1 SGHRS and CDR2 YFSETQ. This CDR3 region has 16 residues. V lost 4 bases and J 4 bases, leaving 17 bases between the germline ends.

The genes are TRBV9 and TRBJ2-3; D unresolved. This CDR3 comprises 13 residues. V lost 0 bases, J lost 5 bases, and 7 bases lay in between. Per germline, CDR1 SGDLS and CDR2 YYNGEE. CDR3 nucleotide sequence: TGTGCCAGCAGCGTAGGTAGTGGAGATACGCAGTATTTT. This codes for CASSVGSGDTQYF.

The chain joins TRBV5-4 to TRBJ1-6, with 8 bases fitting TRBD1. Germline CDR1 is SGHNT and CDR2 is YYREEE (reference sequence). CDR3 length: 16 residues. The ends lost 4 bases at V and 7 bases at J; junction bases unmatched: 10. This CDR3 is CASSSTQQGENSPLHF. The CDR3 DNA reads TGTGCCAGCAGCAGTACACAACAGGGGGAGAATTCACCCCTCCACTTT.

The chain combines TRBV7-2 with TRBJ2-7; 13 bases are shared with TRBD2. Trimming cost V 5 bases and J 7 bases; bases outside gene matches: 8. The germline V gene has CDR1 SGHTA and CDR2 FQGNSA. This CDR3 region has 15 residues. CDR3 residues: CASSPRTSGRVEQYF. In DNA form, the CDR3 reads TGTGCCAGCAGCCCACGGACTAGCGGGAGAGTTGAGCAGTACTTC.

The gene calls are TRBV5-1 and TRBJ2-2, with D uncertain. Germline values: CDR1 SGHRS, CDR2 YFSETQ. The CDR3 contains 14 residues. Trimming cost V 0 bases and J 2 bases, with 5 bases left between them. CDR3 sequence: CASSLDYNTGELFF. In DNA, the CDR3 is TGCGCCAGCAGCTTGGACTACAACACCGGGGAGCTGTTTTTT.

The chain couples TRBV3-1 (or the pseudogene TRBV3-2) to TRBJ1-5; D remains unclear. V dropped 1 base and J dropped 3 bases, with 7 bases sitting between them. The CDR3 extends over 14 amino acids. The germline gives CDR1 LGHDT, CDR2 YNNKEL (reference sequence). The CDR3 region is CASSQAGFNQPQHF. The CDR3 bases are TGTGCCAGCAGCCAAGCCGGTTTCAATCAGCCCCAGCATTTT.

The CDR3: CASNGTSGRFRVEQFF. The CDR3 region has the DNA TGTGCCAGCAACGGGACTAGCGGGAGGTTTCGGGTTGAGCAGTTCTTC. The V and J genes are TRBV21-1 and TRBJ2-1; whether TRBD2, the table's D call, matches the DNA was not checked. TRBV21-1 is termed a pseudogene. CDR3 length equals 16 residues.

The chain carries TRBV29-1 and TRBJ1-2; 7 bases line up with TRBD1. V trimming: 7 bases; J trimming: 8 bases; junction bases outside the gene matches: 4. Per germline, CDR1 SQVTM and CDR2 ANQGSEA. CDR3 size: 10 residues. CDR3 residues: CSAGQRGYTF. CDR3 nucleotides: TGCAGCGCGGGACAGCGGGGCTACACCTTC.

The chain combines TRBV6-5 with TRBJ1-2, with TRBD1 identical over 9 bases. The CDR3 sequence is 11 residues long. V lost 6 bases to trimming and J lost 14 bases; unmatched junction nucleotides: 7. CDR1 MNHEY and CDR2 SVGAGI come from the germline V gene. In nucleotides, the CDR3 is TGTGCCAGCAGAATCACACAGGGGGCGACCTTC. It is translated as CASRITQGATF.

The gene calls are TRBV7-9 and TRBJ1-2; 8 bases align to TRBD1. V shed 1 base and J 6 bases; nucleotides not matched to a gene: 7. The CDR3 spans 15 residues. Germline-derived CDR1 and CDR2 are SEHNR and FQNEAQ (reference sequence). The CDR3 protein is CASSLGGTGQDGYTF. For the CDR3, the DNA is TGTGCCAGCAGCTTAGGAGGTACGGGACAGGATGGCTACACCTTC.